Listed here are 5 T cell receptor beta chains from one sample, sequenced in a study of T cell repertoires in cytomegalovirus infection. Which antigens these TCRs recognize remains unknown. TCRdb used MiXCR to reprocess the reads, holding one entry per CDR3 protein. In the table there are about 740,000 distinct CDR3 sequences, 30% to 40% of which are singletons. The sequencing here drew on cultured PBMCs, taken from culture after CMV antigen stimulation. The origin of the receptors is a human donor in good health (CMV status not recorded). Some clones in this sample may be carry-over from other donors' samples.

This clonotype was recorded a few times. The rearrangement uses TRBV7-2 and TRBJ1-5; 8 bases fit TRBD1. The V and J ends lost 1 base and 7 bases, in that order; junction bases with no gene match: 9. CDR1 is SGHTA and CDR2 is FQGNSA in the germline V gene. CDR3 length equals 16 residues. CDR3 coding DNA: TGTGCCAGCAGCTTAGGGACAGGGAGAGCGGGGCAGCCCCAGCATTTT. It translates to CASSLGTGRAGQPQHF.

This clonotype appeared a few times. The rearrangement joins TRBV7-2 to TRBJ1-2; tentatively, D is TRBD1 (6 bases). Germline V CDR1 and CDR2: SGHTA, FQGNSA. V lost 1 base to trimming and J lost 8 bases, with 11 bases between them. CDR3 length: 13 amino acids. The CDR3 sequence: CASSLGAGEGYTF. DNA of the CDR3: TGTGCCAGCAGCTTAGGGGCAGGGGAAGGCTACACCTTC.

The chain carries TRBV27 and TRBJ1-6, with no clear D. The length of the CDR3 is 16 residues. Germline-derived CDR1 and CDR2 are MNHEY and SMNVEV (reference sequence). V was trimmed by 5 bases and J by 6 bases, leaving 17 bases between them. The CDR3 spells CASSLRGAGLNSPLHF. CDR3 DNA sequence: TGTGCCAGCAGTCTTCGAGGCGCCGGACTTAATTCACCCCTCCACTTT.

V is TRBV6-6 and J is TRBJ2-7; 9 bases align to TRBD1. The CDR3 contains 15 residues. J gave up 7 bases and V 5 bases, and 12 bases lay outside the gene matches. CDR1 MNHNY and CDR2 SVGAGI come from the germline V gene (reference sequence). The CDR3 loop reads CASSPSRDRDREQYF. The CDR3 nucleotides read TGTGCCAGCAGTCCCTCCCGGGACAGGGATAGGGAGCAGTACTTC.

Only a few counts were recorded for this clonotype. The chain recombines TRBV12-3 or TRBV12-4 with TRBJ2-2; D is possibly TRBD2 (6 bases). V lost 6 bases, J lost 5 bases, and 16 bases lay in between. CDR3 length: 15 amino acids. The CDR3 is CASRPRDSPTGELFF. CDR3 in DNA: TGTGCCAGCAGACCCCGGGACTCCCCTACCGGGGAGCTGTTTTTT.